This record covers a single T cell receptor beta chain. The data are from a study of blood T cell repertoires in COVID-19. Data came from immunoSEQ multiplex PCR; TCRdb stores just in-frame clones and leaves some out. The data contain around 130,000 clones, roughly 90% of them singletons. V shed 1 base and J shed 6 bases, with 13 bases lying between them. The germline gives CDR1 SGHTS, CDR2 YDEGEE. The CDR3 is made up of 15 amino acids. The specimen sequenced was PBMCs or T cells enriched from blood (not recorded which). The sequence came from a woman aged 50 to 60 who had recovered from COVID-19. The J gene is TRBJ1-4, the V gene TRBV5-8; D call uncertain. The DNA of the CDR3 is TGTGCCAGCAGCTTGCGCGGCAGTTTGGATGAAAAACTGTTTTTT. Amino acids: CASSLRGSLDEKLFF.